The entry below gives a single T cell receptor (beta chain) sequence along with its context. The data were obtained in a study of blood T cell repertoires in COVID-19. Donors in Cohort 3 counted as recovered after two negative PCRs, clearance, or symptom resolution. Original analysis: Scientists estimated how many nucleated cells there were by amplifying reference gene primers. Libraries were prepared by immunoSEQ multiplex PCR; TCRdb keeps only in-frame clonotypes and omits some of them. From that table come the V and J calls and clone size; the DNA was used to work out D and trimming. The table includes about 210,000 clones, 85% detected once. The V and J ends lost 4 bases and 3 bases, in that order; junction bases with no gene match: 14. CDR1 is MGHRA, CDR2 YSYEKL, per germline. CDR3 length: 18 residues.

J is TRBJ2-2 and V is TRBV4-1; 7 bases map to TRBD2. The origin of this receptor is a man in his forties or fifties who had recovered from COVID-19. The sequenced material came from PBMCs or T cells enriched from blood (not recorded which). CDR3 sequence (DNA): TGCGCCAGCAGCCTGACCCAGGGACGGGGAGGGGACACCGGGGAGCTGTTTTTT. This encodes CASSLTQGRGGDTGELFF.